Listed here are 26 T cell receptor beta chains from one sample, sequenced in a study of technical replicates of blood from several donors. Assay: immunoSEQ multiplex PCR; the TCRdb copy retains only in-frame clones and omits some. Of roughly 56,000 clones listed, about 95% are singletons. Sequenced material: PBMCs. The receptors shown here come from a human donor in good health. Some clones in this sample may be carry-over from other donors' samples.

This chain joins TRBV7-2 and TRBJ2-7, with 10 bases aligning to TRBD2. With V trimmed by 1 base and J by 2 bases, 2 bases remained unmatched. Per germline, CDR1 SGHTA and CDR2 FQGNSA. There are 15 residues in the CDR3. CDR3: CASSLVAGGTYEQYF. CDR3 DNA: TGTGCCAGCAGCTTAGTAGCGGGAGGTACCTACGAGCAGTACTTC. Together with reference TRBV7-2 and TRBJ2-7, the CDR3 gives the full variable domain: GAGVSQSPSNKVTEKGKDVELRCDPISGHTALYWYRQSLGQGLEFLIYFQGNSAPDKSGLPSDRFSAERTGGSVSTLTIQRTQQEDSAVYLCASSLVAGGTYEQYFGPGTRLTVT.

The V and J genes are TRBV7-9 and TRBJ2-1, with D hard to call. This CDR3 is 12 amino acids long. Germline V gene sequence: CDR1 SEHNR, CDR2 FQNEAQ (reference sequence). V gave up 1 base and J gave up 6 bases, with 4 bases separating them. The CDR3 DNA reads as TGTGCCAGCAGCTTAGGGAGCAATGAGCAGTTCTTC. This translates into CASSLGSNEQFF.

This chain uses TRBV5-1 with TRBJ2-7, with D possibly being TRBD2 (6 bases). CDR1 is SGHRS, CDR2 YFSETQ, per germline. Trimming took 0 bases from V and 7 from J, leaving 14 bases between them. The CDR3 spans 14 residues. CDR3 bases: TGCGCCAGCAGCTTGGAGGCGGGGTATGGTGAGCAGTACTTC. Translating it yields CASSLEAGYGEQYF.

The V call is TRBV11-1, the J call TRBJ2-7, with D tentatively TRBD1 (6 bases). CDR1 is SGHAT, CDR2 FQDESV, per germline (reference sequence). The V end lost 8 bases, the J end lost 2 bases, and 13 bases lay between the germline ends. The CDR3 consists of 13 residues. CDR3 nucleotide sequence: TGTGCCAGCGGAGACAGGATCACCTACGAGCAGTACTTC. Protein: CASGDRITYEQYF.

This clone was recorded a few times. The gene calls are TRBV5-3 and TRBJ1-2; D gene ambiguous. TRBV5-3 is known as an ORF, though its function is uncertain. The CDR3 is made up of 10 amino acids. V shed 4 bases and J shed 10 bases, with 8 bases lying between them. The CDR3 loop reads CARSEAIYTF. The CDR3 DNA follows: TGTGCCAGAAGCGAAGCGATCTACACCTTC.

The V gene is TRBV7-8, the J gene TRBJ2-4; tentative D call: TRBD2 (5 bases). V was cut by 6 bases and J by 7 bases, with 13 bases left in between. The CDR3 is 13 amino acids. Germline V gives CDR1 SGHVS, CDR2 FQNEAQ. The CDR3 here is CASRPGLGNIQYF. CDR3 DNA: TGTGCCAGCAGACCAGGACTGGGGAACATTCAGTACTTC.

V gene TRBV27 combines with J gene TRBJ1-2, with 7 positions matching TRBD1. Trimming cost V 2 bases and J 2 bases; bases outside gene matches: 5. Germline assignment: CDR1 MNHEY and CDR2 SMNVEV (reference sequence). The CDR3 length is 15 residues. The CDR3 reads CASSLQGRGNYGYTF. In DNA form, the CDR3 reads TGTGCCAGCAGTTTACAAGGCAGGGGGAACTATGGCTACACCTTC.

V and J are TRBV7-9 and TRBJ2-3; TRBD2 might be the D (6 bases). This CDR3 spans 14 amino acids. Per germline, CDR1 SEHNR and CDR2 FQNEAQ (reference sequence). V was cut by 5 bases and J by 4 bases, with 13 bases left in between. The DNA for the CDR3 is TGTGCCAGCAGCCCCGGGACTGCCGCAGATACGCAGTATTTT. It is translated as CASSPGTAADTQYF.

This chain connects TRBV5-6 to TRBJ2-3; 7 bases are shared with TRBD2. The V gene end was trimmed by 5 bases and the J gene end by 10 bases; junction bases not matched to a gene: 7. This CDR3 comprises 12 residues. The germline CDR1 and CDR2 sequences are SGHDT and YYEEEE. CDR3 bases: TGTGCCAGCAGTCTCGGACTAGTGGCGCAGTATTTT. Translating gives CASSLGLVAQYF.

This clone rates as large. This chain joins TRBV7-9 and TRBJ1-6; D is perhaps TRBD1 (5 bases). Germline V gives CDR1 SEHNR, CDR2 FQNEAQ (reference sequence). Trimming took off 10 bases at V and 6 bases at J, with 19 bases between the two ends. The CDR3 length is 15 residues. The CDR3 region is CATHGPTAINSPLHF. The CDR3 DNA is TGTGCCACCCACGGTCCGACAGCCATTAATTCACCCCTCCACTTT.

V gene TRBV15 combines with J gene TRBJ2-7, with a possible D match to TRBD2 (7 bases). Trimming removed 0 bases from V and 6 bases from J, with 12 bases in between. The germline V gene encodes CDR1 LNHNV and CDR2 YYDKDF (reference sequence). This CDR3 has 14 amino acids. The CDR3 region has the DNA TGTGCCACCAGCAGAGATGGGGGGGCGGGCGAGCAGTACTTC. As protein: CATSRDGGAGEQYF.

The sample holds a few counts of this clone. The rearrangement uses TRBV29-1 and TRBJ1-2; TRBD1 might be the D (5 bases). Germline-derived CDR1 and CDR2 are SQVTM and ANQGSEA. The CDR3 loop spans 13 amino acids. Trimming took off 2 bases at V and 8 bases at J, with 15 bases between the two ends. The CDR3 DNA sequence: TGCAGCGTTGAATCAGGTGGGGCGGGAGGCTACACCTTC. Translating gives CSVESGGAGGYTF.

The chain is built from TRBV6-1 and TRBJ1-5; 9 bases map to TRBD1. The CDR3 contains 14 residues. Germline CDR1 and CDR2: MNHNS and SASEGT. Trimming removed 3 bases from V and 4 bases from J; junction bases left unmatched: 1. CDR3 residues: CASSETGGNQPQHF. The CDR3 DNA follows: TGTGCCAGCAGTGAGACAGGGGGGAATCAGCCCCAGCATTTT.

The gene calls are TRBV5-4 and TRBJ2-2; D uncertain. Germline CDR1 SGHNT, CDR2 YYREEE (reference sequence). This CDR3 contains 14 residues. V lost 4 bases and J lost 4, with 11 bases in between. CDR3 coding DNA: TGTGCCAGCAGCCCCCCGCCGGGCACCGGGGAGCTGTTTTTT. This encodes CASSPPPGTGELFF.

The table lists this clone with a count of one. The chain couples TRBV23-1 to TRBJ2-7; possibly TRBD1 for D (6 bases). TRBV23-1 is given ORF status, its function remaining uncertain. Trimming pared 11 bases from V and 3 bases from J, leaving 29 bases between. This CDR3 is built from 17 residues. The CDR3 here is CAYDQEENRDTRYEQYF. The CDR3 nucleotides read TGCGCCTATGACCAGGAGGAGAACCGGGACACCCGCTACGAGCAGTACTTC.

This clone occurred once. The genes are TRBV4-1 and TRBJ2-1; D is possibly TRBD2 (6 bases). The CDR3 has 16 amino acids. V lost 3 bases to trimming and J lost 6 bases, with 18 bases between them. Looked up from germline, CDR1 is MGHRA and CDR2 is YSYEKL. In DNA, the CDR3 is TGCGCCAGCAGCCAGGGTAGCGGCAAGGGTCTCAATGAGCAGTTCTTC. It translates to CASSQGSGKGLNEQFF.

This clone appeared a single time. CDR3 protein: CASSPDRVSYGYTF. In nucleotides, the CDR3 is TGCGCCAGCAGCCCGGACAGGGTCAGCTATGGCTACACCTTC. The gene calls are TRBV4-3 and TRBJ1-2, with 8 bases lining up with TRBD1. The J segment lost 4 bases and the V segment lost 4 bases, leaving 5 bases of the junction unmatched. CDR1 is LGHNA and CDR2 is YSLEER in the germline V gene. CDR3 length: 14 residues.

The chain carries TRBV19 and TRBJ2-7, with TRBD1 matching over 11 bases. The V segment lost 3 bases and the J segment 2 bases; nucleotides outside the gene matches: 3. CDR1 and CDR2 from the germline V gene are LNHDA and SQIVND (reference sequence). This CDR3 has 15 amino acids. The CDR3 reads CASSMSGQGAYEQYF. The CDR3 DNA sequence: TGTGCCAGTAGTATGTCGGGACAGGGGGCCTACGAGCAGTACTTC.

This sequence joins TRBV6-1 and TRBJ2-7; 7 nucleotides match TRBD1. CDR1 is MNHNS and CDR2 is SASEGT in the germline V gene. Unmatched junction bases numbered 6, after V lost 7 bases and J lost 0 bases. This CDR3 has 14 amino acids. The CDR3 DNA is TGTGCCAGCACTGACAGGGTCCCCTCCTACGAGCAGTACTTC. Its translation: CASTDRVPSYEQYF.

The chain couples TRBV29-1 to TRBJ2-6; perhaps TRBD2 as D (5 bases). This CDR3 is 15 amino acids long. Trimming took off 6 bases at V and 0 bases at J, with 12 bases between the two ends. Germline V gene lookup returns CDR1 SQVTM and CDR2 ANQGSEA. The CDR3 spells CSVAGWVSGANVLTF. DNA of the CDR3: TGCAGCGTGGCGGGCTGGGTCTCTGGGGCCAACGTCCTGACTTTC.

This clone was counted a single time. The rearrangement uses TRBV7-9 and TRBJ1-5; tentatively, D is TRBD1 (5 bases). Germline CDR1 SEHNR, CDR2 FQNEAQ (reference sequence). CDR3 length: 14 amino acids. V lost 0 bases and J 2 bases, leaving 5 bases between the germline ends. In nucleotides, the CDR3 is TGTGCCAGCAGCTTAGCAGGGGGCAATCAGCCCCAGCATTTT. Amino acid sequence: CASSLAGGNQPQHF.

V and J are TRBV7-9 and TRBJ2-1, with D perhaps matching TRBD1 (5 bases). Germline CDR1 SEHNR, CDR2 FQNEAQ (reference sequence). The CDR3 runs to 13 residues. In DNA form, the CDR3 reads TGTGCACAGGTCAAGGGCGGTTACAATGAGCAGTTCTTC. This codes for CAQVKGGYNEQFF. Full variable domain (rest looked up from reference TRBV7-9 and TRBJ2-1): DTGVSQNPRHKITKRGQNVTFRCDPISEHNRLYWYRQTLGQGPEFLTYFQNEAQLEKSRLLSDRFSAERPKGSFSTLEIQRTEQGDSAMYLCAQVKGGYNEQFFGPGTRLTVL.

This chain joins TRBV7-2 and TRBJ1-3; unclear D gene. Germline V CDR1 and CDR2: SGHTA, FQGNSA. CDR3 size: 13 residues. Trimming removed 1 base from V and 8 bases from J, with 9 bases in between. The CDR3 spells CASSLGTGDTIYF. CDR3 sequence (DNA): TGTGCCAGCAGCTTAGGAACGGGAGACACCATATATTTT. Together with reference TRBV7-2 and TRBJ1-3, the CDR3 gives the full variable domain: GAGVSQSPSNKVTEKGKDVELRCDPISGHTALYWYRQSLGQGLEFLIYFQGNSAPDKSGLPSDRFSAERTGGSVSTLTIQRTQQEDSAVYLCASSLGTGDTIYFGEGSWLTVV.

The chain employs TRBV11-2 and TRBJ2-2, with 7 positions matching TRBD1. From germline, CDR1 is SGHAT and CDR2 FQNNGV. Trimming removed 2 bases from V and 6 bases from J; junction bases left unmatched: 12. The CDR3 is made up of 17 amino acids. Here the CDR3 reads CASSLSRDRTFAGELFF. The CDR3 nucleotides read TGTGCCAGCAGCTTATCCCGGGACAGAACCTTCGCCGGGGAGCTGTTTTTT.

The chain employs TRBV6-6 and TRBJ2-3, with 10 bases aligning to TRBD1. Trimming took 2 bases from V and 4 from J; bases not matched to a gene: 3. In germline, CDR1 is MNHNY, CDR2 SVGAGI (reference sequence). CDR3 length equals 15 residues. The CDR3 protein is CASSYGTGDADTQYF. The CDR3 region has the DNA TGTGCCAGCAGTTACGGGACAGGGGACGCAGATACGCAGTATTTT.

V and J are TRBV10-3 and TRBJ2-5; weak D call: TRBD2 (6 bases). The CDR3 extends over 15 amino acids. From germline, CDR1 is ENHRY and CDR2 SYGVKD. V was pared by 5 bases and J by 5 bases, with 18 bases between. As DNA, the CDR3 is TGTGCCATCAGTCGAGTTAGCGGCATAGGGGAGACCCAGTACTTC. Its translation is CAISRVSGIGETQYF.